Included here is one T cell receptor (beta chain) sequence, with context. This record belongs to a study of cytomegalovirus exposure and HLA in healthy donors. V was trimmed by 2 bases and J by 0 bases, leaving 12 bases between them. Per germline, CDR1 SGHRS and CDR2 YFSETQ. The CDR3 has 16 residues. Primers: 60 Vbeta forward and 13 Jbeta reverse. Libraries were prepared by immunoSEQ multiplex PCR; TCRdb keeps only in-frame clonotypes and omits some of them. This specimen shows 50,000 to 75,000 clones; the ten leading clones hold 2.1%. The gene calls are TRBV5-1 and TRBJ1-3, with D unclear. The TCR sequence derives from a woman between 18 and 30 years old in good health and CMV-seronegative. Sequences were obtained from PBMCs. The CDR3 DNA reads TGCGCCAGCAGCTTTGGGCAGTCCTACTCTGGAAACACCATATATTTT. It encodes CASSFGQSYSGNTIYF.